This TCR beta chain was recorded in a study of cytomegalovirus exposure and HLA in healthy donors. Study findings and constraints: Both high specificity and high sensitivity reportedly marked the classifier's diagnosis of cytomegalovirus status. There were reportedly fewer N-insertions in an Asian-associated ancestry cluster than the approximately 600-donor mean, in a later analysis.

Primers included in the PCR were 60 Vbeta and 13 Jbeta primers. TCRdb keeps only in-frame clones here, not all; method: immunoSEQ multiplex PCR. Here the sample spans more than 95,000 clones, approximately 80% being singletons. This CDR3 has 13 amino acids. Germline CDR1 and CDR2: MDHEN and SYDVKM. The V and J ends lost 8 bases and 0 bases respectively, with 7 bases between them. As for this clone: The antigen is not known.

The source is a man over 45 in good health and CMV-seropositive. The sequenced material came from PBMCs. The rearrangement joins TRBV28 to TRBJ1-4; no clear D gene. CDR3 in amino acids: CASCDPTNEKLFF. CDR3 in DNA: TGTGCCAGCTGCGATCCAACTAATGAAAAACTGTTTTTT.